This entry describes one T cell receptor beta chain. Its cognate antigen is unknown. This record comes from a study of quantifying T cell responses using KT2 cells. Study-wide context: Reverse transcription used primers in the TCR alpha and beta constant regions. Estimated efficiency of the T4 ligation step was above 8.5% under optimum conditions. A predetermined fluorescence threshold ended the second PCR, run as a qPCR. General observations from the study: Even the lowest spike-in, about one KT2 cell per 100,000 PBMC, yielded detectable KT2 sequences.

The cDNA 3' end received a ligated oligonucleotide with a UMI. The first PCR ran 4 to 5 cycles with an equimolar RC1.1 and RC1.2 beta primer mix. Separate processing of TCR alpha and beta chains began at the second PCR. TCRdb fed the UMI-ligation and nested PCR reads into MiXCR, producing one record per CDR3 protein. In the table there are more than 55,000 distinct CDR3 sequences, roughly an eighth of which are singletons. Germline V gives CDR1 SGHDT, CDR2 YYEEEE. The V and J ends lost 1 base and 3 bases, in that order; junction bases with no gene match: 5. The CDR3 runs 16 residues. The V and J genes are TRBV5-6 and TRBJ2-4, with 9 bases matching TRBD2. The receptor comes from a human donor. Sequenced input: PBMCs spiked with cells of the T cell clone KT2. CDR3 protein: CASSLKAGGLKNIQYF. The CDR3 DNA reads TGTGCCAGCAGCTTGAAAGCGGGAGGCCTCAAAAACATTCAGTACTTC.